This T cell receptor (beta chain) appears in the sequencing data of a study of breast tumors, draining lymph nodes, adjacent tissues. TCRdb re-analysed the multiplex PCR reads in MiXCR, keeping a single row per CDR3 protein. The repertoire includes roughly 80,000 distinct CDR3 sequences, roughly 19% of them detected once, and about 2.5% sits in the top ten. Remarks on this clonotype: Its antigen remains unidentified.

General study findings and limits: The data were judged consistent with most tumor T cells coming from lymph node and expanding in tumor.

Samples came from axillary lymph nodes draining the breast cancer. With 3 bases removed from V and 2 bases from J, the gap between germline ends came to 11 bases. This CDR3 contains 14 residues. Germline lookup yields CDR1 KGHSH and CDR2 LQKENI. The TCR was taken from a female donor with breast cancer. Some clones in this sample may be carry-over from other donors' samples. This sequence joins TRBV18 and TRBJ2-7; tentatively, D is TRBD1 (6 bases). The material sequenced was axillary lymph node tissue. CDR3 residues: CASSPGAGAYEQYF. CDR3 DNA: TGTGCCAGCTCACCGGGAGCAGGGGCCTACGAGCAGTACTTC.